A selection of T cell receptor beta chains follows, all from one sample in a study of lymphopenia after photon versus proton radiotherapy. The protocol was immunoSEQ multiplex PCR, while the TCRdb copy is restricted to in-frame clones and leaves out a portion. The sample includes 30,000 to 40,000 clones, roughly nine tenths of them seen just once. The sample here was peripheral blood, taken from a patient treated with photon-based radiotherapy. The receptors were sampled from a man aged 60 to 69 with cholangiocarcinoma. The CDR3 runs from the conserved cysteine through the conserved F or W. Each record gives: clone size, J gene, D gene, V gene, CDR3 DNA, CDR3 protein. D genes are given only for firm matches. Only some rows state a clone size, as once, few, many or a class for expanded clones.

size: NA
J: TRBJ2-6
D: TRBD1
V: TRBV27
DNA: TGTGCCAGCAGTTTCAACAGGGGGAGCAATTCTGGGGCCAACGTCCTGACTTTC
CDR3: CASSFNRGSNSGANVLTF

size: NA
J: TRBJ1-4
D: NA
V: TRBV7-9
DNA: TGTGCCAGCAGCCGGCGGACAGATTCTAATGAAAAACTGTTTTTT
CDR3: CASSRRTDSNEKLFF

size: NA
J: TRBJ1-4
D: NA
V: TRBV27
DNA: TGTGCCAGCAGTTTATATTCCAGAACAACTAATGAAAAACTGTTTTTT
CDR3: CASSLYSRTTNEKLFF

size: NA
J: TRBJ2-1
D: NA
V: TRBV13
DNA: TGTGCCACCTCACCGGGGGTTACGACCTACAATGAGCAGTTCTTC
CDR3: CATSPGVTTYNEQFF

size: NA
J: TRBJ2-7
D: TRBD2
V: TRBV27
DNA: TGTGCCAGCAGTTTAGAAGCATTCGGGCGGGAGGCCCCATCCAACTCCTACGAGCAGTACTTC
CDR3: CASSLEAFGREAPSNSYEQYF

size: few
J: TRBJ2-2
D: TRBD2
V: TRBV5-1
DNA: TGCGCCAGCAAATGGACTAGCGGGAGCACCGGGGAGCTGTTTTTT
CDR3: CASKWTSGSTGELFF

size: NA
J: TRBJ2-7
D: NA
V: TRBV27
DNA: TGTGCCAGCAGTTTTCGCGAGGGGGGATCCTACGAGCAGTACTTC
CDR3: CASSFREGGSYEQYF

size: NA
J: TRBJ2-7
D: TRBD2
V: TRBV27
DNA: TGTGCCAGCAGTTTGCGGGGGGCAAACTACGAGCAGTACTTC
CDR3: CASSLRGANYEQYF

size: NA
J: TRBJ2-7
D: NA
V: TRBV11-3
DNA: TGTGCCAGCAGCTTGCTTCACGAGCAGTACTTC
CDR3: CASSLLHEQYF

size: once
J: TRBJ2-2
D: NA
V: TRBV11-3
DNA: TGTGCCAGCAGCTTAGAAGCCGCGGACAGAGGAACCGGGGAGCTGTTTTTT
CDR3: CASSLEAADRGTGELFF

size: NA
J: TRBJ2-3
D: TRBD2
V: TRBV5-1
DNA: TGCGCCAGCAGTAGCGGGAGGGCCCCTTCGAACACAGATACGCAGTATTTT
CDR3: CASSSGRAPSNTDTQYF

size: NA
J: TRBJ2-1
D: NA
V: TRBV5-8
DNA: TGTGCCAGCAGTCGTGGACTCGTGTCAAGGGTTTACAATGAGCAGTTCTTC
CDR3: CASSRGLVSRVYNEQFF

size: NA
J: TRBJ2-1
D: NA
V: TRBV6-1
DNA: TGTGCCAGCAGTGTTGAAGAGCAGGCCTACAATGAGCAGTTCTTC
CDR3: CASSVEEQAYNEQFF

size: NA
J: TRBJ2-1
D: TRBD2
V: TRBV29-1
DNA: TGCAGCGTTCGAGAGCGGGACTACAATGAGCAGTTCTTC
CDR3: CSVRERDYNEQFF

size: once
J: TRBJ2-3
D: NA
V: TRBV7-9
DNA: TGTGCCAGCAGTGTTGGGGGAACCACAGATACGCAGTATTTT
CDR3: CASSVGGTTDTQYF

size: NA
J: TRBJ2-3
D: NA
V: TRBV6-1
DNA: TGTGCCAGCAGTGAATGGAGGCAGGGGAAAGATACGCAGTATTTT
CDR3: CASSEWRQGKDTQYF

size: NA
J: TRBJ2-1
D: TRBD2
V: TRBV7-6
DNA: TGTGCCAGCAGCACGAGCGGGGACTCCTACAATGAGCAGTTCTTC
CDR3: CASSTSGDSYNEQFF

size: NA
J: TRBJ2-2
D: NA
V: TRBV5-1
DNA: TGCGCCAGCAGCCCTCAGGGGGAGGTCACCGGGGAGCTGTTTTTT
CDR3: CASSPQGEVTGELFF

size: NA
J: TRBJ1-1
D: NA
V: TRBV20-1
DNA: TGCAGTGCTTATCAGTCAACTGAAGCTTTCTTT
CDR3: CSAYQSTEAFF

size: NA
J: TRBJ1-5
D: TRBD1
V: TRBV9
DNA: TGTGCCAGCAGCGGGACAGGTGAGAGCAATCAGCCCCAGCATTTT
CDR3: CASSGTGESNQPQHF

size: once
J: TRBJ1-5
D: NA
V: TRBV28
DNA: TGTGCCAGCAGTTCTAGAGCAGATCAGCCCCAGCATTTT
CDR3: CASSSRADQPQHF

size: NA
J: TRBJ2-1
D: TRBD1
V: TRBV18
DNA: TGTGCCAGCTCACCACTTCGACAGGGGATGTACAATGAGCAGTTCTTC
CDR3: CASSPLRQGMYNEQFF

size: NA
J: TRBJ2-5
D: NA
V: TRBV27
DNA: TGTGCCAGCAGTTTAAACGGGGAAGTCCAAGAGACCCAGTACTTC
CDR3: CASSLNGEVQETQYF

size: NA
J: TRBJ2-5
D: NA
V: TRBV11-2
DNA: TGTGCCAGCAGCTTAGAGGCGAACCAAGAGACCCAGTACTTC
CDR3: CASSLEANQETQYF

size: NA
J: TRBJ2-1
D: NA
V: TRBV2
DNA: TGTGCCAGCGGGGTTGAGGGTCCTAGTGAGCAGTTCTTC
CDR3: CASGVEGPSEQFF

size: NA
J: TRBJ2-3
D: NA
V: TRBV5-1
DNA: TGCGCCAGCAGCTTGGTAGGACCGACAGATACGCAGTATTTT
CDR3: CASSLVGPTDTQYF

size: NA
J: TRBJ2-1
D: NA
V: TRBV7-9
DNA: TGTGCCAGCAGCTTAAACATAGCCAATGAGCAGTTCTTC
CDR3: CASSLNIANEQFF

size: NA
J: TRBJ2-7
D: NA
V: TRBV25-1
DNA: TGTGCCAGCAGTGAATCAAAGGGCCCTGCCTACGAGCAGTACTTC
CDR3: CASSESKGPAYEQYF

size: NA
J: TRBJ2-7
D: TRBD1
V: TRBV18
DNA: TGTGCCAGCTCACGACGGACAGGGGAGATCTACGAGCAGTACTTC
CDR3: CASSRRTGEIYEQYF

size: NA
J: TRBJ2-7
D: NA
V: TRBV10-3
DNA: TGTGCCATCAGTGAGGGCCAGGGGATGAACGAGCAGTACTTC
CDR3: CAISEGQGMNEQYF

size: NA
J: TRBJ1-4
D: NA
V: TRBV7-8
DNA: TGTGCCAGCAGCTTAGGGCGTGGGGGCCCTAATGAAAAACTGTTTTTT
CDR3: CASSLGRGGPNEKLFF

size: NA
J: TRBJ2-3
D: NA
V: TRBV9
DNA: TGTGCCAGCAGCGGCCAGGGGGATACGCAGTATTTT
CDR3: CASSGQGDTQYF

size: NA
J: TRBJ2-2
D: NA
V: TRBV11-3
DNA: TGTGCCAGCAGCTTAGTGGGTAGCGTGAACACCGGGGAGCTGTTTTTT
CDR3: CASSLVGSVNTGELFF

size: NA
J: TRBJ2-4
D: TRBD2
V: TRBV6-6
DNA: TGTGCCAGCAGGCCAGGACTAGCGGGAAAAAACATTCAGTACTTC
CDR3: CASRPGLAGKNIQYF

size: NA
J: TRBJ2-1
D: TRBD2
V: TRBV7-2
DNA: TGTGCCAGCAGCTTGGCGGGGGTTAGCAATGAGCAGTTCTTC
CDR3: CASSLAGVSNEQFF

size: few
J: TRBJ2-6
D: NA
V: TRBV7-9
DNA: TGTGCCAGCAGCCCCAGAGAGACAGGTTTAAGCTCTGGGGCCAACGTCCTGACTTTC
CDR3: CASSPRETGLSSGANVLTF

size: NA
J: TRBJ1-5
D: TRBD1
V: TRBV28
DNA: TGTGCCAGCAGAAGACCACGGTTTGGGGACAGGGATTTTGGTCAGCCCCAGCATTTT
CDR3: CASRRPRFGDRDFGQPQHF

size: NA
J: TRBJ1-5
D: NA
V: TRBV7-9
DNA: TGTGCCAGCAGCTTTGACAACGGGGGGCCCCAGCATTTT
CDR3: CASSFDNGGPQHF

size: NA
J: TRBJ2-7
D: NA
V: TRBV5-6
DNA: TGTGCCAACAGCTTGTACGGTGGGGACGAGCAGTACTTC
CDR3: CANSLYGGDEQYF

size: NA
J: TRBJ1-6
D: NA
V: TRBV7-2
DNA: TGTGCCAGCAGCTCGGTCCTGGTGGGCCCGGGCGTACCCCTCCACTTT
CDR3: CASSSVLVGPGVPLHF

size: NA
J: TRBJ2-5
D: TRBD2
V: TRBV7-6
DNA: TGTGCCAGCAGGACCGGGACTAGCTTAGGAGAGACCCAGTACTTC
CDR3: CASRTGTSLGETQYF

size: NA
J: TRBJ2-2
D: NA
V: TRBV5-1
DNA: TGCGCCAGCAGCTTGGCATCCGATTTAACACGGCCCGGGGAGCTGTTTTTT
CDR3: CASSLASDLTRPGELFF